This entry lists 8 T cell receptor beta chains sequenced from one sample in a study of blood T cell repertoires in COVID-19. The data were produced by immunoSEQ multiplex PCR, yet TCRdb's version contains in-frame clones alone and is incomplete. The repertoire holds around 99,000 clones, with around 80% as singletons. Sequenced input: peripheral blood. The source is a man in his fifties who had recovered from COVID-19.

The CDR3 bases are TGTGCCAGCAGTGAATTTCGGACAGGGATCTCCTATAATTCACCCCTCCACTTT. Amino acids: CASSEFRTGISYNSPLHF. The V gene is TRBV25-1, the J gene TRBJ1-6, with TRBD1 matching 8 bases. Germline V lookup: CDR1 MGHDK, CDR2 SYGVNS. This CDR3 spans 18 amino acids. The J segment lost 0 bases and the V segment lost 1 base, leaving 5 bases of the junction unmatched.

The chain is built from TRBV5-1 and TRBJ2-3, with no clear D. This CDR3 has 16 amino acids. Trimming pared 1 base from V and 5 bases from J, leaving 17 bases between. CDR1 SGHRS and CDR2 YFSETQ come from the germline V gene. CDR3 in DNA: TGCGCCAGCAGCTTGAGGCGGTCCAGTAGAGGAGATACGCAGTATTTT. It codes for CASSLRRSSRGDTQYF. The full variable domain, completed using reference TRBV5-1 and TRBJ2-3, is KAGVTQTPRYLIKTRGQQVTLSCSPISGHRSVSWYQQTPGQGLQFLFEYFSETQRNKGNFPGRFSGRQFSNSRSEMNVSTLELGDSALYLCASSLRRSSRGDTQYFGPGTRLTVL.

J is TRBJ2-5 and V is TRBV3-1 (or the pseudogene TRBV3-2); TRBD2 matches 7 bases. Per the germline V gene, CDR1 is LGHDT and CDR2 is YNNKEL (reference sequence). V shed 0 bases and J 5 bases; nucleotides not matched to a gene: 6. This CDR3 comprises 15 residues. CDR3 DNA: TGTGCCAGCAGCCAAGATTCTCGGGAGGCGGAGACCCAGTACTTC. It is translated as CASSQDSREAETQYF.

This clone was recorded a few times. The rearrangement links TRBV6-2 or TRBV6-3 to TRBJ2-3, with D uncertain. Germline values: CDR1 MNHEY, CDR2 SVGEGT. The CDR3 is 13 residues long. V lost 5 bases and J 4 bases, leaving 10 bases between the germline ends. Here the CDR3 DNA reads TGTGCCAGCAGTCTAGGCCTACCAGATACGCAGTATTTT. Its protein product is CASSLGLPDTQYF.

The gene calls are TRBV7-9 and TRBJ2-2; D not certain. CDR3 length: 12 residues. Trimming took 4 bases from V and 6 from J, leaving 6 bases between them. Germline lookup yields CDR1 SEHNR and CDR2 FQNEAQ (reference sequence). CDR3 sequence: CASSYNAGELFF. The CDR3 DNA sequence: TGTGCCAGCAGCTACAACGCCGGGGAGCTGTTTTTT.

V gene TRBV14 combines with J gene TRBJ2-2; 7 bases are shared with TRBD2. Germline V gene lookup returns CDR1 SGHDN and CDR2 FVKESK. J lost 3 bases, V lost 0 bases, and 10 bases had no gene match. The CDR3 has 18 residues. The CDR3 DNA is TGTGCCAGCAGCCAAGATTATAGGTCCGCGGGGGACACCGGGGAGCTGTTTTTT. Its protein product is CASSQDYRSAGDTGELFF.

This clone was seen just once. The chain is built from TRBV5-6 and TRBJ2-7, with 10 bases that match TRBD1. V lost 3 bases, J lost 6 bases, and 9 bases stayed unmatched. The CDR3 loop spans 15 amino acids. Germline V gene data show CDR1 as SGHDT and CDR2 as YYEEEE. CDR3 sequence reads: CASSSIRDRGGEQYF. CDR3 nucleotides: TGTGCCAGCAGCTCAATACGGGACAGGGGCGGCGAGCAGTACTTC.

The J gene is TRBJ2-7, the V gene TRBV7-6; TRBD1 matches 7 bases. Germline CDR1 SGHVS, CDR2 FNYEAQ. The CDR3 runs to 17 residues. V gave up 0 bases and J gave up 0 bases; unmatched junction bases: 8. The CDR3 DNA sequence: TGTGCCAGCAGCTTAGCGCCCACCGGGACAGCCTCCTACGAGCAGTACTTC. Amino acid sequence: CASSLAPTGTASYEQYF.